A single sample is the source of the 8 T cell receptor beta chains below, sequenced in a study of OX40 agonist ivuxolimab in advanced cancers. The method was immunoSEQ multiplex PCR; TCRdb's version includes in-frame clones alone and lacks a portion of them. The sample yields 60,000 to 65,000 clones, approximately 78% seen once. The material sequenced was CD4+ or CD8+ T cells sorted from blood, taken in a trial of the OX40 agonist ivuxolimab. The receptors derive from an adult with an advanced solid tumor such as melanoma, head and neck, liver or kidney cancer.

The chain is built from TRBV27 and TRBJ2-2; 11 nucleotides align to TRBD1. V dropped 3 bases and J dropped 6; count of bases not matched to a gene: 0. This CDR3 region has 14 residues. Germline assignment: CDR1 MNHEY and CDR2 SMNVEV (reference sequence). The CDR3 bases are TGTGCCAGCAGTTTGGGACAGGGGGCCGGGGAGCTGTTTTTT. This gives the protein CASSLGQGAGELFF.

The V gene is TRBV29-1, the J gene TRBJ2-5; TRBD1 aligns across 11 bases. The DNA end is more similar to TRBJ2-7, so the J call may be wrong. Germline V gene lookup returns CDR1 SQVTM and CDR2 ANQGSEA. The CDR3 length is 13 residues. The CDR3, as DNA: TGCAGCGTAGGACAGGGGGCGGTTTACGAGCAGTACTTC. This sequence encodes CSVGQGAVYEQYF.

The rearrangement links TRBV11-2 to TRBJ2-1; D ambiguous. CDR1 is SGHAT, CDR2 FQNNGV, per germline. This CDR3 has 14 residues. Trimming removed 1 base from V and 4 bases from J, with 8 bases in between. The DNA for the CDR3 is TGTGCCAGCAGCTTAGTTAGGGAATACAATGAGCAGTTCTTC. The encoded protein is CASSLVREYNEQFF.

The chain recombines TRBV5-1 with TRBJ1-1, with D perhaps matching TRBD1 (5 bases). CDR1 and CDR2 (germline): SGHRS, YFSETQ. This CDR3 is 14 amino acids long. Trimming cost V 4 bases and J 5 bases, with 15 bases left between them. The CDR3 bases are TGCGCCAGCAGCGGGCTGGGGGTAGGGACTGAAGCTTTCTTT. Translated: CASSGLGVGTEAFF.

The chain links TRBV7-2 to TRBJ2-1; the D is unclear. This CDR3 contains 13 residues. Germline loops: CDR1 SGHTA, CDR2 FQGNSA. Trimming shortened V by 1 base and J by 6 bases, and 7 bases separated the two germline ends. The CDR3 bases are TGTGCCAGCAGCTTAGTCACGTTCAATGAGCAGTTCTTC. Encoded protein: CASSLVTFNEQFF. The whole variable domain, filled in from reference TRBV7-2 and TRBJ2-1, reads GAGVSQSPSNKVTEKGKDVELRCDPISGHTALYWYRQSLGQGLEFLIYFQGNSAPDKSGLPSDRFSAERTGGSVSTLTIQRTQQEDSAVYLCASSLVTFNEQFFGPGTRLTVL.

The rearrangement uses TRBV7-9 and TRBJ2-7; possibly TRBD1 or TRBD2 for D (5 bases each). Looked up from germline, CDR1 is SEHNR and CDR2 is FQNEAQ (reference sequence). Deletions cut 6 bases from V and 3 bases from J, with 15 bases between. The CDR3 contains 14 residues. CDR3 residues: CASRSSGSGYEQYV. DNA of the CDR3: TGTGCCAGCAGATCCTCAGGGAGCGGCTACGAGCAGTACGTC.

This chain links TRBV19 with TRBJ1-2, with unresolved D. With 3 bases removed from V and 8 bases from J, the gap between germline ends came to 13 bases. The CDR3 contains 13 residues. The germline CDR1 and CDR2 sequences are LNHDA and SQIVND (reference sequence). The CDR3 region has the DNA TGTGCCAGTAGTATGAGAAGGGAGGAGGGCTACACCTTC. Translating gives CASSMRREEGYTF.

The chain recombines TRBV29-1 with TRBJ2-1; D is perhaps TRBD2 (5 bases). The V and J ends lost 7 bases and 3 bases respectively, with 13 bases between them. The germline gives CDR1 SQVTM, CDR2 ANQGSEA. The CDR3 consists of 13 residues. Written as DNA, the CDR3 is TGCAGCGCCCAGGAGGACGGCTACAATGAGCAGTTCTTC. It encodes CSAQEDGYNEQFF.